This T cell receptor beta chain was observed in a study of early T cells in non-severe SARS-CoV-2 infection. Study-level information: Sequencing of unsorted whole blood was done on bulk RNA, leaving chains unpaired.

This clonotype came up many times. Individual cDNA molecules carried attached unique molecular identifiers. TCRdb independently ran MiXCR on the 5' RACE reads; one entry per CDR3 protein. In the table there are around 50,000 distinct CDR3 sequences, 5.5% to 7.5% of which are singletons. In germline, CDR1 is MNHEY, CDR2 SVGAGI. Trimming cost V 2 bases and J 2 bases; bases outside gene matches: 5. CDR3 length: 17 residues. Sequencing was carried out using whole blood. The source is an adult who was a healthcare worker with PCR-confirmed SARS-CoV-2 infection or an uninfected control (not recorded which). The chain joins TRBV6-5 to TRBJ2-6; 8 nucleotides agree with TRBD1. The CDR3 bases are TGTGCCAGCAGTTACACGTTACAGGGGGCTGGGGCCAACGTCCTGACTTTC. Protein sequence: CASSYTLQGAGANVLTF.